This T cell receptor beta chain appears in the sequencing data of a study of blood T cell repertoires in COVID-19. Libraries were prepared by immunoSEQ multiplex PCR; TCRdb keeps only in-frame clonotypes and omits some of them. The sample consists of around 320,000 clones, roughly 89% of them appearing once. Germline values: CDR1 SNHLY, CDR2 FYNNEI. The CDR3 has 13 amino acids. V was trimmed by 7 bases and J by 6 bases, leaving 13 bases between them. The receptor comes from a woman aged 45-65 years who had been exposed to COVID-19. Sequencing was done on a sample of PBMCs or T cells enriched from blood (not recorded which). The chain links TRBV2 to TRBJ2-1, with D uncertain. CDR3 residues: CASTESRPNEQFF. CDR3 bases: TGTGCCAGCACTGAGAGTCGTCCCAATGAGCAGTTCTTC.